This entry lists 14 T cell receptor beta chains sequenced from one sample in a study of cytomegalovirus exposure and HLA in healthy donors. The PCR contained 60 Vbeta and 13 Jbeta primers. Here immunoSEQ multiplex PCR was the method, and the copy in TCRdb shows in-frame clones only, minus some. The sample includes roughly 180,000 clones, approximately 77% of them seen just once. The specimen was PBMCs. The receptors come from a male donor in good health and CMV-seronegative.

V gene TRBV7-9 combines with J gene TRBJ1-4; TRBD1 matches 9 bases. The germline gives CDR1 SEHNR, CDR2 FQNEAQ (reference sequence). V was clipped by 4 bases and J by 7 bases; unmatched bases: 7. The CDR3 totals 15 residues. CDR3 in DNA: TGTGCCAGCAGCTCTTCAACAGGGGGCGGTGAAAAACTGTTTTTT. Translation gives CASSSSTGGGEKLFF.

The CDR3 loop reads CASSPGQANVRDTQYF. The CDR3 DNA follows: TGTGCCAGCAGCCCCGGACAGGCAAATGTTAGAGATACGCAGTATTTT. V usage is TRBV11-3 and J usage is TRBJ2-3; 7 bases are a match to TRBD1. The CDR3 covers 16 residues. Germline V gene lookup returns CDR1 SGHNT and CDR2 YENEEA. Unmatched junction bases numbered 13, after V lost 5 bases and J lost 5 bases. Looking up the rest from reference TRBV11-3 and TRBJ2-3 gives the full variable domain: EAGVVQSPRYKIIEKKQPVAFWCNPISGHNTLYWYLQNLGQGPELLIRYENEEAVDDSQLPKDRFSAERLKGVDSTLKIQPAELGDSAVYLCASSPGQANVRDTQYFGPGTRLTVL.

CDR3 bases: TGCGCCAGCGGAGCCGAAATGGGGGCCTACTACGAGCAGTACTTC. Its protein product is CASGAEMGAYYEQYF. The V gene is TRBV4-3, the J gene TRBJ2-5, with TRBD1 as a possible D gene (6 bases). The tail of the sequence fits TRBJ2-7 better, so the J call may be wrong. Germline V gives CDR1 LGHNA, CDR2 YSLEER. This CDR3 has 15 residues.

The gene calls are TRBV28 and TRBJ1-1; D may be TRBD1 (6 bases). This CDR3 is 15 amino acids long. The V end lost 2 bases, the J end lost 0 bases, and 10 bases lay between the germline ends. Germline CDR1 reads MDHEN; CDR2 reads SYDVKM. The CDR3 loop is CASSLADRLNTEAFF. The CDR3 coding sequence is TGTGCCAGCAGTTTAGCGGACAGACTGAACACTGAAGCTTTCTTT.

V and J are TRBV7-8 and TRBJ1-5; D remains unclear. The CDR3 runs to 15 residues. CDR1 is SGHVS and CDR2 is FQNEAQ in the germline V gene. Deletions cut 5 bases from V and 0 bases from J, with 11 bases between. The CDR3 coding sequence is TGTGCCAGCAGCGGAGGCCCGCATAGCAATCAGCCCCAGCATTTT. Its translation: CASSGGPHSNQPQHF.

V gene TRBV9 combines with J gene TRBJ2-3; 8 nucleotides align to TRBD1. The junction had 6 bases not matched to a gene; V was cut back by 6 bases and J by 0 bases. The CDR3 spans 15 residues. The germline V gene has CDR1 SGDLS and CDR2 YYNGEE. The CDR3 DNA sequence: TGTGCCAGCAACAGACAGGGGCATAGCACAGATACGCAGTATTTT. It is translated as CASNRQGHSTDTQYF.

V and J are TRBV30 and TRBJ2-1, with TRBD2 matching 11 bases. CDR3 length equals 17 residues. The germline V gene encodes CDR1 GTSNPN and CDR2 SVGIG (reference sequence). With 1 base clipped from V and 0 bases from J, the junction kept 5 bases outside the gene matches. For the CDR3, the DNA is TGTGCCTGGAGTGAGGGACTAGCGGTCCTCTCCTACAATGAGCAGTTCTTC. As protein: CAWSEGLAVLSYNEQFF.

V and J are TRBV7-2 and TRBJ2-7; tentative D call: TRBD2 (5 bases). The V and J ends lost 1 base and 2 bases respectively, with 9 bases between them. The CDR3 covers 14 residues. From germline, CDR1 is SGHTA and CDR2 FQGNSA. In DNA, the CDR3 is TGTGCCAGCAGCTTAGGAGGGATAACCTACGAGCAGTACTTC. This sequence encodes CASSLGGITYEQYF. Full variable domain (outside the CDR3, taken from reference TRBV7-2 and TRBJ2-7): GAGVSQSPSNKVTEKGKDVELRCDPISGHTALYWYRQSLGQGLEFLIYFQGNSAPDKSGLPSDRFSAERTGGSVSTLTIQRTQQEDSAVYLCASSLGGITYEQYFGPGTRLTVT.

This chain uses TRBV9 with TRBJ1-5; D is unclear. The CDR3 loop spans 15 amino acids. Trimming took off 3 bases at V and 6 bases at J, with 16 bases between the two ends. CDR1 is SGDLS, CDR2 YYNGEE, per germline. CDR3 bases: TGTGCCAGCAGCGCAGAGACGGGTTTTCGTCAGCCCCAGCATTTT. It is translated as CASSAETGFRQPQHF.

The rearrangement joins TRBV7-2 to TRBJ2-7; 8 positions match TRBD2. With 4 bases clipped from V and 4 bases from J, the junction kept 21 bases outside the gene matches. The CDR3 extends over 19 amino acids. CDR1 is SGHTA, CDR2 FQGNSA, per germline. The CDR3, as DNA: TGTGCCAGCAGCTACCCCACGGGGGGGTCTAGGCCCTCCTATTACGAGCAGTACTTC. This sequence encodes CASSYPTGGSRPSYYEQYF. Variable domain in full (rest from reference TRBV7-2 and TRBJ2-7): GAGVSQSPSNKVTEKGKDVELRCDPISGHTALYWYRQSLGQGLEFLIYFQGNSAPDKSGLPSDRFSAERTGGSVSTLTIQRTQQEDSAVYLCASSYPTGGSRPSYYEQYFGPGTRLTVT.

V and J are TRBV5-1 and TRBJ1-2, with 7 bases that match TRBD1. The germline V gene encodes CDR1 SGHRS and CDR2 YFSETQ. CDR3 length: 14 residues. With 3 bases clipped from V and 3 bases from J, the junction kept 5 bases outside the gene matches. In nucleotides, the CDR3 is TGCGCCAGCAGCTCACGGGACAGATACTATGGCTACACCTTC. It is translated as CASSSRDRYYGYTF.

This sequence joins TRBV28 and TRBJ2-7; 10 nucleotides match TRBD2. This CDR3 is 15 amino acids long. The germline gives CDR1 MDHEN, CDR2 SYDVKM. After removal of 3 bases from V and 4 bases from J, the junction contained 6 bases not matched to a gene. CDR3 region: CASSFIAAGGYEQYF. In DNA, the CDR3 is TGTGCCAGCAGTTTTATAGCAGCGGGAGGGTACGAGCAGTACTTC. Full variable domain (missing parts from reference TRBV28 and TRBJ2-7): DVKVTQSSRYLVKRTGEKVFLECVQDMDHENMFWYRQDPGLGLRLIYFSYDVKMKEKGDIPEGYSVSREKKERFSLILESASTNQTSMYLCASSFIAAGGYEQYFGPGTRLTVT.

The chain couples TRBV30 to TRBJ1-4; 9 positions agree with TRBD1. V was pared by 0 bases and J by 6 bases, with 2 bases of the junction left unmatched. Germline V gene data show CDR1 as GTSNPN and CDR2 as SVGIG (reference sequence). This CDR3 has 14 residues. The CDR3 DNA reads as TGTGCCTGGAGTGTCTACAGGGGGCATGAAAAACTGTTTTTT. This translates into CAWSVYRGHEKLFF.

CDR3 residues: CSVEDPGLAKNIQYF. The CDR3 DNA follows: TGCAGCGTTGAAGATCCAGGGCTAGCCAAAAACATTCAGTACTTC. The chain has TRBV29-1 and TRBJ2-4; D is possibly TRBD1 (5 bases). Germline lookup yields CDR1 SQVTM and CDR2 ANQGSEA. Between the trimmed V and J ends, which lost 0 bases and 0 bases, there was a span of 9 bases. This CDR3 comprises 15 residues. Using reference TRBV29-1 and TRBJ2-4 for the parts outside the CDR3, the full variable domain is SAVISQKPSRDICQRGTSLTIQCQVDSQVTMMFWYRQQPGQSLTLIATANQGSEATYESGFVIDKFPISRPNLTFSTLTVSNMSPEDSSIYLCSVEDPGLAKNIQYFGAGTRLSVL.